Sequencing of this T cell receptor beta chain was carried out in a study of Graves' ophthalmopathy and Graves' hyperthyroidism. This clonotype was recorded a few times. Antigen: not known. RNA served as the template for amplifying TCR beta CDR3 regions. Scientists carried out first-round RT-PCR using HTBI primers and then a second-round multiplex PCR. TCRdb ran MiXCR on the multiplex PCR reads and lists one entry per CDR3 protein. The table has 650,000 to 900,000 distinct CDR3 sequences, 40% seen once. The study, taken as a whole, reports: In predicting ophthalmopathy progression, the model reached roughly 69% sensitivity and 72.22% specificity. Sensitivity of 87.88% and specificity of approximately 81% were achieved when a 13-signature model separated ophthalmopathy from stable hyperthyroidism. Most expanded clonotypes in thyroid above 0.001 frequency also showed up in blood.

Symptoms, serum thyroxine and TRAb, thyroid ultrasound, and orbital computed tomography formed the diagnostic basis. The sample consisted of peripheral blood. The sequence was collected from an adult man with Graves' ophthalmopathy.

For the CDR3, the DNA is TGTGCCAGCTCGACAGCGGGGACCCAGTACTTC. Translating it yields CASSTAGTQYF. The chain combines TRBV6-1 with TRBJ2-5; perhaps TRBD2 as D (6 bases). CDR1 is MNHNS and CDR2 is SASEGT in the germline V gene. V lost 8 bases and J lost 7, with 11 bases in between. CDR3 length equals 11 residues.